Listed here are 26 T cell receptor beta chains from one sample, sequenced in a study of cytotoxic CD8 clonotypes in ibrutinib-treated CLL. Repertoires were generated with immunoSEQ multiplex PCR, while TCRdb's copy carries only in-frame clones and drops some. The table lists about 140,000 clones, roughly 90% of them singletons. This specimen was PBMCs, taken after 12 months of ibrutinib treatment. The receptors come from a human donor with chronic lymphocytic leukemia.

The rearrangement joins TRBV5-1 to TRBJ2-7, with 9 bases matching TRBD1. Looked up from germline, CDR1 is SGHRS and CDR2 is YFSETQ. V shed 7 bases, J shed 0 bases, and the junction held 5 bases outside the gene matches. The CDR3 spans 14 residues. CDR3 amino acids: CASLLGQGSYEQYF. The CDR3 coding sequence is TGCGCCAGCCTCCTGGGACAGGGCTCCTACGAGCAGTACTTC.

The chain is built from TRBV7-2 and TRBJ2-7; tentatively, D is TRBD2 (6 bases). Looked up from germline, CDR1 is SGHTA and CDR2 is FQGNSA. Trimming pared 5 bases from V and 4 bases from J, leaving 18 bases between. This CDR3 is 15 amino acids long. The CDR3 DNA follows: TGTGCCAGCAGCCGAACCGGGAGTCTTTCGTACGAGCAGTACTTC. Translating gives CASSRTGSLSYEQYF.

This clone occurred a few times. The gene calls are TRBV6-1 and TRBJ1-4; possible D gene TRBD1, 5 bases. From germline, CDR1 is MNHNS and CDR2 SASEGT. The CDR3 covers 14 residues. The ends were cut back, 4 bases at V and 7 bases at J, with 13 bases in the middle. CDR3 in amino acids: CASSAPGWGEKLFF. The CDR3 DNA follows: TGTGCCAGCAGTGCGCCAGGGTGGGGTGAAAAACTGTTTTTT.

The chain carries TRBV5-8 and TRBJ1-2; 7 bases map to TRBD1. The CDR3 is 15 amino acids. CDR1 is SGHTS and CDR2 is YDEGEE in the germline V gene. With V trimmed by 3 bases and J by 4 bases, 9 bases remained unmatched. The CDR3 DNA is TGTGCCAGCAGCTCTACTAGGGGGCGAGGCTATGGCTACACCTTC. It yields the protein CASSSTRGRGYGYTF.

The CDR3 DNA follows: TGTGCCAGCATCGGGAGAGACAGAGGTGGACGTAATCAGCCCCAGCATTTT. Amino acids: CASIGRDRGGRNQPQHF. The chain combines TRBV2 with TRBJ1-5, with a possible D match to TRBD1 (5 bases). Between the trimmed V and J ends, which lost 7 bases and 4 bases, there was a span of 23 bases. CDR3 size: 17 residues. Per germline, CDR1 SNHLY and CDR2 FYNNEI.

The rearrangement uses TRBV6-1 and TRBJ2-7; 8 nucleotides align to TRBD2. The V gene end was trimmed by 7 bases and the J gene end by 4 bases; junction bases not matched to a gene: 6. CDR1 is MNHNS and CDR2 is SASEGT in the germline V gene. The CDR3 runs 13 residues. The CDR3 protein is CASTPGGVYEQYF. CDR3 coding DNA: TGTGCCAGCACCCCGGGGGGGGTATACGAGCAGTACTTC.

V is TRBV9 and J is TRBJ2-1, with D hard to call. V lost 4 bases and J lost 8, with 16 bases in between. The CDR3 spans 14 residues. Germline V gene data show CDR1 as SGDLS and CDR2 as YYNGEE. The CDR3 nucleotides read TGTGCCAGCAGCTACTCGATGGCCGGATATGAGCAGTTCTTC. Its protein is CASSYSMAGYEQFF. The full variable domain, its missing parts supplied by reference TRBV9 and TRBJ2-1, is DSGVTQTPKHLITATGQRVTLRCSPRSGDLSVYWYQQSLDQGLQFLIQYYNGEERAKGNILERFSAQQFPDLHSELNLSSLELGDSALYFCASSYSMAGYEQFFGPGTRLTVL.

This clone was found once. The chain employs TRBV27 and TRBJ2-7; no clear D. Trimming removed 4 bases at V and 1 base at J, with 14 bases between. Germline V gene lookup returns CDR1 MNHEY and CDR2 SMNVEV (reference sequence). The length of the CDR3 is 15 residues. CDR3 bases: TGTGCCAGCAGTTGGTCCCCCGTCCCATCCTACGAGCAGTACTTC. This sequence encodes CASSWSPVPSYEQYF.

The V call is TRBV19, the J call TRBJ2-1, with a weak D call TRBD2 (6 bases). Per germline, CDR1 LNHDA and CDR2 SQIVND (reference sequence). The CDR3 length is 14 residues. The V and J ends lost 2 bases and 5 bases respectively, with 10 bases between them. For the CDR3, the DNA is TGTGCCAGTAGTATAAACGGGAGAGACAATGAGCAGTTCTTC. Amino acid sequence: CASSINGRDNEQFF. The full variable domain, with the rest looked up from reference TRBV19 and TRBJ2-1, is DGGITQSPKYLFRKEGQNVTLSCEQNLNHDAMYWYRQDPGQGLRLIYYSQIVNDFQKGDIAEGYSVSREKKESFPLTVTSAQKNPTAFYLCASSINGRDNEQFFGPGTRLTVL.

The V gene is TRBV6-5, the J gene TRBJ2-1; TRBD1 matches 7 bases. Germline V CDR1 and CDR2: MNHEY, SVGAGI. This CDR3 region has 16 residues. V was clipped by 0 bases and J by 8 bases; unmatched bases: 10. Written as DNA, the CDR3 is TGTGCCAGCAGTTACTCCGCCGGGACAGCTTATTATGAGCAGTTCTTC. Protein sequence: CASSYSAGTAYYEQFF.

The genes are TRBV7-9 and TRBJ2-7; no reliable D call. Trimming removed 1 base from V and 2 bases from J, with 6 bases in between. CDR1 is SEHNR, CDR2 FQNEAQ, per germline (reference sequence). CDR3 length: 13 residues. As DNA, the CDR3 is TGTGCCAGCAGCTTAGTGGTCCCCTACGAGCAGTACTTC. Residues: CASSLVVPYEQYF.

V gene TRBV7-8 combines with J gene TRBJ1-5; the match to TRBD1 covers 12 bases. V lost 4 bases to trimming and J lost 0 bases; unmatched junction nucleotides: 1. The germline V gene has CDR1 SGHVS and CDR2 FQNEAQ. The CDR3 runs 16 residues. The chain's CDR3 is CASSWDRGHSNQPQHF. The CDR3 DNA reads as TGTGCCAGCAGCTGGGACAGGGGGCATAGCAATCAGCCCCAGCATTTT.

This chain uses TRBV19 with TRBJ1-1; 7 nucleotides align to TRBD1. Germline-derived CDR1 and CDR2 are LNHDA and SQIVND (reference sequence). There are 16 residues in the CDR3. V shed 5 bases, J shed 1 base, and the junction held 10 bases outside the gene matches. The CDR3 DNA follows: TGTGCCAGTAGTGTAAAAACAGGGGCCGGGAACACTGAAGCTTTCTTT. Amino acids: CASSVKTGAGNTEAFF.

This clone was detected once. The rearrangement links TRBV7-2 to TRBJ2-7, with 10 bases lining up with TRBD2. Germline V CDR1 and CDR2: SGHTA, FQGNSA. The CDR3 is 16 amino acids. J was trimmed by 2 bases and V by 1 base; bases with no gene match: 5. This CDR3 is CASSLGTSGPPYEQYF. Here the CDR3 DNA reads TGTGCCAGCAGCTTAGGGACTAGCGGTCCTCCCTACGAGCAGTACTTC.

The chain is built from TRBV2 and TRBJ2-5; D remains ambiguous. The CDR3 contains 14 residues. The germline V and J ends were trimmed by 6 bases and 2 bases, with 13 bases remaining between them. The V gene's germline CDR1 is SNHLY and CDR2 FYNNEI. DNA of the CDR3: TGTGCCAGCAGGGCCCCGATATCTCAAGAGACCCAGTACTTC. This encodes CASRAPISQETQYF.

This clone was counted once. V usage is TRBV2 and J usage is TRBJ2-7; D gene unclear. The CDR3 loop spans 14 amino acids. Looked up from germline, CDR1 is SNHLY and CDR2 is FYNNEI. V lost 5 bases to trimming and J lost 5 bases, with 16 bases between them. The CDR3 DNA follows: TGTGCCAGCAGTCCTCAGAATAAAATGGACGAGCAGTACTTC. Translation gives CASSPQNKMDEQYF.

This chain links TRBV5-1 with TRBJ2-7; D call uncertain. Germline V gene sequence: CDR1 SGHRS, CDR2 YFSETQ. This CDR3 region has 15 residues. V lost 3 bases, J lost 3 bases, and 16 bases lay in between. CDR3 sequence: CASSSPSGLRYEQYF. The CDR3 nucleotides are TGCGCCAGCAGCTCTCCGAGTGGTTTGCGCTACGAGCAGTACTTC.

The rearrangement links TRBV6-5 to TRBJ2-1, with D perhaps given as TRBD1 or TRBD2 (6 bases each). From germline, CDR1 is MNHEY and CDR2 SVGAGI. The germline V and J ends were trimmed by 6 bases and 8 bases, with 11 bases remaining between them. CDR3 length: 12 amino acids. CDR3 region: CASSLGGHEQFF. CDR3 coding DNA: TGTGCCAGCAGCCTAGGGGGGCATGAGCAGTTCTTC.

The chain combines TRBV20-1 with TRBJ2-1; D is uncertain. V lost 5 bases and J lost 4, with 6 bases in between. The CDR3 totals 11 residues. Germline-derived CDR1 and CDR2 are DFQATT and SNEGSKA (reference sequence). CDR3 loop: CSAGKYNEQFF. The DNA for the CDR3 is TGCAGTGCTGGGAAATACAATGAGCAGTTCTTC.

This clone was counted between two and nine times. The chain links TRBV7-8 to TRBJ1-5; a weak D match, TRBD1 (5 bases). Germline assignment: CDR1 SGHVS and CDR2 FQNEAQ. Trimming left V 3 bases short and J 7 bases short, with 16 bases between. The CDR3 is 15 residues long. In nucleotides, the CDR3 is TGTGCCAGCAGCTTCGGGACGTCGTCGGCCCAGCCCCAGCATTTT. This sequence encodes CASSFGTSSAQPQHF.

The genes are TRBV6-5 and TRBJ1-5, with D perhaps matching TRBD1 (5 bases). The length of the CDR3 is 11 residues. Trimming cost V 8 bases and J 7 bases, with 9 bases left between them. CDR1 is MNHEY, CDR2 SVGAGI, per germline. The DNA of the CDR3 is TGTGCCAGCGGGTGGGGGCAGCCCCAGCATTTT. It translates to CASGWGQPQHF.

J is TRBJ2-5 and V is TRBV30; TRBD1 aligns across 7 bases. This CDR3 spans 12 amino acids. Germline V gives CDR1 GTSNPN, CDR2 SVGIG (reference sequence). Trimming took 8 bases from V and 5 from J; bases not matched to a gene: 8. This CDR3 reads CAGQNRGETQYF. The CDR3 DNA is TGTGCCGGCCAAAACAGGGGTGAGACCCAGTACTTC.

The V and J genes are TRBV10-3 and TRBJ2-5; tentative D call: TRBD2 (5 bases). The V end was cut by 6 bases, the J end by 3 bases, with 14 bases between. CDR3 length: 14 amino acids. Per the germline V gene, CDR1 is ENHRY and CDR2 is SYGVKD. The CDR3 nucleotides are TGTGCCATCAGCGGTACCATCGGGAAAGAGACCCAGTACTTC. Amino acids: CAISGTIGKETQYF.

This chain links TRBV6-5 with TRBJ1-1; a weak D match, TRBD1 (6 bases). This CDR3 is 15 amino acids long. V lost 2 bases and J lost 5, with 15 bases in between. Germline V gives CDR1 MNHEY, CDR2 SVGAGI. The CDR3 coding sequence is TGTGCCAGCAGTTACGTGGGGGGGCTGGAGACTGAAGCTTTCTTT. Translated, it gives CASSYVGGLETEAFF.

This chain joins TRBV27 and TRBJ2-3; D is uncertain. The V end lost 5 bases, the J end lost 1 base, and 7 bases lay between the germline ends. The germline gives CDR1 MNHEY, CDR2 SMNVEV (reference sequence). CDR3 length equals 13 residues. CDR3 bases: TGTGCCAGCAGTGTCAAGGGCACAGATACGCAGTATTTT. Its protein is CASSVKGTDTQYF.

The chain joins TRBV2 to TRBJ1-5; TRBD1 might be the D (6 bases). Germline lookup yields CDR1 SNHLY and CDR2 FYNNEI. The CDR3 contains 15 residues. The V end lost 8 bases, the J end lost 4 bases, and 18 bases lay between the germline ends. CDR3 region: CASATARDTNQPQHF. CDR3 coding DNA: TGTGCCAGCGCGACCGCCCGGGACACAAATCAGCCCCAGCATTTT.